Each of the 22 T cell receptor beta chains below was sequenced from the same sample in a study of T-cell memory formation after mild COVID-19. TCRdb reprocessed the 5' RACE reads via MiXCR and lists one record per CDR3 protein. The table has some 270,000 distinct CDR3 sequences, 15% to 19% seen once. The sample taken for sequencing was PBMCs or a T cell subset sorted from them (not recorded which). These TCRs come from an adult woman who had mild COVID-19 (a few samples of this study predate the infection). Cell type and time point are not known.

The V and J genes are TRBV10-3 and TRBJ1-2; 7 positions match TRBD1. The CDR3 spans 12 residues. The junction had 6 bases not matched to a gene; V was cut back by 6 bases and J by 8 bases. Germline-derived CDR1 and CDR2 are ENHRY and SYGVKD. In nucleotides, the CDR3 is TGTGCCATCAGGAGGGGGCAAGGAGGCTACACCTTC. Translated: CAIRRGQGGYTF.

This chain connects TRBV5-1 to TRBJ2-5, with TRBD1 identical over 7 bases. This CDR3 spans 15 amino acids. Germline lookup yields CDR1 SGHRS and CDR2 YFSETQ. After removal of 4 bases from V and 3 bases from J, the junction contained 9 bases not matched to a gene. CDR3 loop: CASSPDRVYKETQYF. The CDR3 DNA reads as TGCGCCAGCAGCCCCGACAGGGTTTACAAAGAGACCCAGTACTTC.

This clonotype was seen many times. The rearrangement uses TRBV12-3 or TRBV12-4 and TRBJ2-5; 10 positions match TRBD1. The CDR3 spans 15 residues. The ends lost 6 bases at V and 5 bases at J; junction bases unmatched: 9. This chain's CDR3 is CASRESGQGTETQYF. CDR3 nucleotide sequence: TGTGCCAGCAGGGAATCGGGACAGGGGACGGAGACCCAGTACTTC.

This clonotype was found a few times. The gene calls are TRBV12-3 or TRBV12-4 and TRBJ2-6, with TRBD1 matching 9 bases. V was clipped by 3 bases and J by 0 bases; unmatched bases: 6. The CDR3 consists of 18 residues. CDR3 DNA sequence: TGTGCCAGCAGTTTTGGGACAGGGCGATCCTCTGGGGCCAACGTCCTGACTTTC. It codes for CASSFGTGRSSGANVLTF.

This clonotype was counted only a few times. The rearrangement uses TRBV7-9 and TRBJ2-3; D remains unclear. Trimming pared 5 bases from V and 2 bases from J, leaving 14 bases between. Germline V gene sequence: CDR1 SEHNR, CDR2 FQNEAQ (reference sequence). The CDR3 contains 15 residues. This CDR3 reads CASSPIRRPTDTQYF. In DNA form, the CDR3 reads TGTGCCAGCAGCCCGATCCGGCGACCCACAGATACGCAGTATTTT.

The chain is built from TRBV4-2 and TRBJ2-1; 9 nucleotides agree with TRBD2. With 6 bases clipped from V and 7 bases from J, the junction kept 19 bases outside the gene matches. The CDR3 is 18 residues long. CDR1 is LGHNA, CDR2 YNFKEQ, per germline. The CDR3 DNA follows: TGTGCCAGCAGTTTCATAGGTGGTGGCGGGAGGGCCGGAAATGAGCAGTTCTTC. It is translated as CASSFIGGGGRAGNEQFF.

This chain links TRBV6-1 with TRBJ2-1; D not certain. The CDR3 length is 14 residues. From germline, CDR1 is MNHNS and CDR2 SASEGT. V lost 6 bases, J lost 7 bases, and 16 bases lay in between. In nucleotides, the CDR3 is TGTGCCAGCAGCGACCACCGCCTGGGGAATGAGCAGTTCTTC. Its protein is CASSDHRLGNEQFF.

This chain joins TRBV3-1 and TRBJ2-5, with D possibly called TRBD1 or TRBD2 (6 bases each). Trimming took 2 bases from V and 5 from J, leaving 18 bases between them. Germline lookup yields CDR1 LGHDT and CDR2 YNNKEL (reference sequence). CDR3 length: 16 residues. The CDR3 coding sequence is TGTGCCAGCAGCCAATGGACCGGGAGCCAGGGGGAGACCCAGTACTTC. Its protein is CASSQWTGSQGETQYF.

This clonotype appeared a few times. The chain links TRBV11-2 to TRBJ1-4, with D possibly matching TRBD1 (5 bases). The CDR3 loop spans 15 amino acids. The germline CDR1 and CDR2 sequences are SGHAT and FQNNGV. Trimming cost V 5 bases and J 0 bases, with 10 bases left between them. Written as DNA, the CDR3 is TGTGCCAGCAGCCTCACAGGTTCAACTAATGAAAAACTGTTTTTT. This gives the protein CASSLTGSTNEKLFF.

The gene calls are TRBV7-3 and TRBJ1-1; a possible D gene is TRBD1 (6 bases). Germline loops: CDR1 SGHTA, CDR2 FQGTGA. V lost 5 bases to trimming and J lost 3 bases, with 16 bases between them. This CDR3 has 15 amino acids. The CDR3, as DNA: TGTGCCAGCAGCCCATCAGGGAAGGGGGACACTGAAGCTTTCTTT. Its protein is CASSPSGKGDTEAFF.

Only a few counts were recorded for this clonotype. The chain carries TRBV3-1 and TRBJ1-4; 7 nucleotides align to TRBD1. This CDR3 contains 14 residues. Looked up from germline, CDR1 is LGHDT and CDR2 is YNNKEL (reference sequence). V lost 3 bases and J lost 3; bases outside the gene matches: 1. The DNA for the CDR3 is TGTGCCAGCAGCCAGGGACAGCCTAATGAAAAACTGTTTTTT. Residues: CASSQGQPNEKLFF.

This clonotype has a handful of counts. The chain combines TRBV7-3 with TRBJ2-2, with 10 positions matching TRBD2. The germline gives CDR1 SGHTA, CDR2 FQGTGA. The CDR3 runs 15 residues. Trimming at V came to 5 bases and at J to 5 bases, leaving 5 bases not matched to a gene. CDR3 bases: TGTGCCAGCAGCCCTAGCGGGAGAGGTACCGGGGAGCTGTTTTTT. Translation gives CASSPSGRGTGELFF.

CDR3 sequence reads: CASSLALRNRGRAGNTIYF. Written as DNA, the CDR3 is TGTGCCAGCAGCTTAGCGCTACGGAACAGGGGACGAGCTGGAAACACCATATATTTT. The rearrangement joins TRBV7-9 to TRBJ1-3, with 7 bases lining up with TRBD1. CDR1 and CDR2 from the germline V gene are SEHNR and FQNEAQ (reference sequence). Trimming took 0 bases from V and 2 from J; bases not matched to a gene: 13. This CDR3 spans 19 amino acids.

The rearrangement uses TRBV5-1 and TRBJ2-1; TRBD2 matches 12 bases. J was trimmed by 9 bases and V by 1 base; bases with no gene match: 11. This CDR3 comprises 17 residues. In germline, CDR1 is SGHRS, CDR2 YFSETQ. CDR3 in amino acids: CASSLQTSGGTAGEQFF. CDR3 DNA sequence: TGCGCCAGCAGCTTGCAAACTAGCGGGGGGACTGCGGGTGAGCAGTTCTTC.

This clonotype was found a few times. The CDR3 nucleotides are TGTGCCAGCAGTTACTCGTATAGGGCTAGTGGGGGTGAGCAGTTCTTC. It encodes CASSYSYRASGGEQFF. The V call is TRBV6-6, the J call TRBJ2-1; perhaps D is TRBD1 or TRBD2 (5 bases each). The CDR3 spans 16 residues. The germline CDR1 and CDR2 sequences are MNHNY and SVGAGI (reference sequence). Trimming took off 0 bases at V and 9 bases at J, with 18 bases between the two ends.

J is TRBJ2-3 and V is TRBV12-3 or TRBV12-4; D might be TRBD1 (6 bases). V lost 8 bases, J lost 2 bases, and 20 bases lay in between. This CDR3 region has 16 residues. The CDR3 reads CASVRGSRGHTDTQYF. The CDR3 coding sequence is TGTGCCAGCGTGAGGGGGAGCAGGGGCCACACAGATACGCAGTATTTT.

This chain links TRBV25-1 with TRBJ1-1, with D perhaps TRBD1 (6 bases). This CDR3 has 15 amino acids. V was pared by 2 bases and J by 6 bases, with 16 bases between. From germline, CDR1 is MGHDK and CDR2 SYGVNS. CDR3 amino acids: CASSEPGGGWAEAFF. CDR3 DNA: TGTGCCAGCAGTGAACCTGGGGGGGGCTGGGCTGAAGCTTTCTTT. Complete variable domain (other parts from reference TRBV25-1 and TRBJ1-1): EADIYQTPRYLVIGTGKKITLECSQTMGHDKMYWYQQDPGMELHLIHYSYGVNSTEKGDLSSESTVSRIRTEHFPLTLESARPSHTSQYLCASSEPGGGWAEAFFGQGTRLTVV.

This clonotype showed up many times. J is TRBJ1-2 and V is TRBV2; 9 bases align to TRBD1. V lost 0 bases, J lost 6 bases, and 5 bases stayed unmatched. The CDR3 extends over 15 amino acids. In germline, CDR1 is SNHLY, CDR2 FYNNEI. The CDR3 DNA sequence: TGTGCCAGCAGTGAAGCGCCGGGACAGGGCCATGGCTACACCTTC. Its translation: CASSEAPGQGHGYTF.

The V gene is TRBV12-3 or TRBV12-4, the J gene TRBJ1-5, with 9 bases aligning to TRBD1. The CDR3 spans 15 residues. After removal of 3 bases from V and 1 base from J, the junction contained 1 base not matched to a gene. The CDR3 nucleotides read TGTGCCAGCAGTTTCACAGGGGGCAGCAATCAGCCCCAGCATTTT. It translates to CASSFTGGSNQPQHF.

The gene calls are TRBV4-1 and TRBJ2-3; D call uncertain. Germline CDR1 reads MGHRA; CDR2 reads YSYEKL. V was clipped by 1 base and J by 4 bases, with 24 bases between them. The length of the CDR3 is 19 residues. The CDR3: CASSQVVVPSVLFADTQYF. The CDR3 DNA reads as TGCGCCAGCAGCCAAGTAGTGGTGCCTTCGGTTTTGTTCGCAGATACGCAGTATTTT.

This clonotype was counted between two and nine times. The chain has TRBV18 and TRBJ1-1; D remains ambiguous. V was cut by 3 bases and J by 0 bases, with 8 bases left in between. Germline V gene data show CDR1 as KGHSH and CDR2 as LQKENI. The CDR3 covers 14 residues. This CDR3 is CASSPGNLNTEAFF. As DNA, the CDR3 is TGTGCCAGCTCACCGGGGAACCTGAACACTGAAGCTTTCTTT.

The V call is TRBV9, the J call TRBJ1-1, with unresolved D. This CDR3 is built from 16 residues. Germline loops: CDR1 SGDLS, CDR2 YYNGEE. V gave up 4 bases and J gave up 0 bases, with 16 bases separating them. The CDR3, as DNA: TGTGCCAGCAGCCCGAGGGTTCAGAACATGAACACTGAAGCTTTCTTT. This translates into CASSPRVQNMNTEAFF.